The present entry profiles one T cell receptor (beta chain) with its context. The antigen remains unidentified. Clones were sequenced by immunoSEQ multiplex PCR, and TCRdb holds only the in-frame ones, with some missing. The sample consists of some 150,000 clones, approximately 89% of them appearing once. This record comes from a study of T cell responses to AZD1222 COVID-19 vaccine. In the study overall: Second-dose timings of about 4 or about 12 weeks were pooled.

The CDR3 runs 15 residues. Germline V gene lookup returns CDR1 MDHEN and CDR2 SYDVKM. The ends lost 6 bases at V and 3 bases at J; junction bases unmatched: 9. General study results and limits: Possibly, clonal diversity was underestimated; donors were largely white British and included more females.

The chain is built from TRBV28 and TRBJ2-7; 9 nucleotides align to TRBD1. Sequences were derived from peripheral blood, sampled on day 0 of AZD1222 vaccination. The sequence derives from an adult in good health. This CDR3 is CASSPGQGHFYEQYF. For the CDR3, the DNA is TGTGCCAGCAGCCCAGGACAGGGGCATTTCTACGAGCAGTACTTC.